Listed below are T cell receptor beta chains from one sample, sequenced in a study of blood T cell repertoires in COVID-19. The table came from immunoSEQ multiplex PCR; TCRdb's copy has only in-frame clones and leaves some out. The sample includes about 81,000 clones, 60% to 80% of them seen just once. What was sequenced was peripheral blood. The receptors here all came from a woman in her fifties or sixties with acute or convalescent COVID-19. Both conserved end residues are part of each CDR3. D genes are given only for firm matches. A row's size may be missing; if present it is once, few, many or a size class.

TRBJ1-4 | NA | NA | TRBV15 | CATSRETVSHEKLFF | TGTGCCACCAGCAGAGAAACAGTTTCGCATGAAAAACTGTTTTTT
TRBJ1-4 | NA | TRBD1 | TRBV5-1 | CASSFSTGWNEKLFF | TGCGCCAGCAGCTTCTCGACAGGGTGGAATGAAAAACTGTTTTTT
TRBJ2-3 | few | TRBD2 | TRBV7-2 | CASGRQASGGRTDTQYF | TGTGCCAGCGGCCGCCAGGCTAGCGGGGGGCGCACAGATACGCAGTATTTT
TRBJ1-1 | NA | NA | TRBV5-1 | CASSRSLNTEAFF | TGCGCCAGCAGTCGGTCTTTGAACACTGAAGCTTTCTTT
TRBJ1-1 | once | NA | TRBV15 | CATSRDRRFNTEAFF | TGTGCCACCAGCAGAGATCGTCGGTTCAACACTGAAGCTTTCTTT
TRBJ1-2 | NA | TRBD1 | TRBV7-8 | CASSLDRGRDSGGYTF | TGTGCCAGCAGCTTAGACAGGGGCAGGGATAGTGGTGGCTACACCTTC
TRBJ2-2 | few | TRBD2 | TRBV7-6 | CASSLTSGGANTGELFF | TGTGCCAGCAGCTTGACTAGCGGGGGGGCGAACACCGGGGAGCTGTTTTTT
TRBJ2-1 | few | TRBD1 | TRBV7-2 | CASSTRQGSYNEQFF | TGTGCCAGCAGCACCCGACAGGGCTCCTACAATGAGCAGTTCTTC
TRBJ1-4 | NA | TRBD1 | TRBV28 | CASRPTGGSEKLFF | TGTGCCAGCAGGCCGACAGGGGGGAGTGAAAAACTGTTTTTT
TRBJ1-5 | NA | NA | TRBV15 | CATSSLTGDQPQHF | TGTGCCACCAGCAGTTTGACCGGGGATCAGCCCCAGCATTTT
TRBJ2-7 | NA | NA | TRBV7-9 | CASSADREGEQYF | TGTGCCAGCAGCGCGGACAGGGAGGGCGAGCAGTACTTC
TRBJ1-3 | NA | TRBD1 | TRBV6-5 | CARGDRGISGNTIYF | TGTGCCAGGGGGGACAGGGGGATCTCTGGAAACACCATATATTTT
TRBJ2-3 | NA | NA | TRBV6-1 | CASSEAAGATGTQYF | TGTGCCAGCAGTGAAGCGGCAGGGGCCACGGGTACGCAGTATTTT
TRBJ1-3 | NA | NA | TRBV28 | CASSRLSEGNTIYF | TGTGCCAGCAGTCGACTGTCGGAAGGAAACACCATATATTTT
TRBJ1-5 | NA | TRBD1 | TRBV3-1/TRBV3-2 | CASSPRTGGSQPQHF | TGTGCCAGCAGCCCCCGGACAGGGGGCTCTCAGCCCCAGCATTTT
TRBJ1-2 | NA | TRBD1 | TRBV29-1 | CSAEGRGLSYGYTF | TGCAGCGCGGAGGGCAGGGGGCTTTCCTATGGCTACACCTTC
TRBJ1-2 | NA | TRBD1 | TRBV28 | CASSLDRAGYGYTF | TGTGCCAGCAGTTTAGACAGGGCGGGCTATGGCTACACCTTC
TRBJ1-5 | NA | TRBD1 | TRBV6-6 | CASGGQTNQPQHF | TGTGCCAGCGGGGGACAGACCAATCAGCCCCAGCATTTT
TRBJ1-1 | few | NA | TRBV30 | CAWSDLNTEAFF | TGTGCCTGGAGTGATTTAAACACTGAAGCTTTCTTT
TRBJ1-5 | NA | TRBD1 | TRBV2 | CASSEAGTGRGLGFNQPQHF | TGTGCCAGCAGTGAAGCAGGGACAGGTCGGGGGCTGGGGTTTAATCAGCCCCAGCATTTT
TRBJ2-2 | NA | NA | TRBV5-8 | CASSLEERGTGELFF | TGTGCCAGCAGCTTAGAAGAGAGAGGCACCGGGGAGCTGTTTTTT
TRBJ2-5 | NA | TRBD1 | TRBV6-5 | CASTRDSGPRYF | TGTGCCAGCACGAGGGACAGCGGCCCGCGATACTTC
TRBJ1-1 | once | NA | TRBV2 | CASRLGATEAFF | TGTGCCAGCAGACTCGGAGCAACTGAAGCTTTCTTT